This T cell receptor beta chain is from a study of blood T cell repertoires in COVID-19. The CDR3 runs 15 residues. Germline lookup yields CDR1 SGHAT and CDR2 FQNNGV. V lost 1 base, J lost 8 bases, and 7 bases stayed unmatched. The data were produced by immunoSEQ multiplex PCR, yet TCRdb's version contains in-frame clones alone and is incomplete. The top ten clones hold around 5% of a sample with under 450,000 clones, 83% of them seen once. This chain joins TRBV11-2 and TRBJ2-1; 8 bases line up with TRBD2. The sample taken for sequencing was PBMCs or T cells enriched from blood (not recorded which). The TCR sequence derives from a woman in her forties or fifties who had recovered from COVID-19. Written as DNA, the CDR3 is TGTGCCAGCAGCTTAGTGGGGACTAGGTGGGATGAGCAGTTCTTC. Protein: CASSLVGTRWDEQFF.